This T cell receptor beta chain was captured in a study of blood T cell repertoires in COVID-19. Overall study: The United States, Italy and Spain supplied acute and convalescent COVID-19 samples. Sample material is recorded as cDNA or gDNA derived from T cells, B-cell-depleted T cells, or PBMCs.

Original data processing: Amplified reference gene primers provided the basis for estimating nucleated cell counts. Assay: immunoSEQ multiplex PCR; the TCRdb copy retains only in-frame clones and omits some. That table furnishes V, J and clone size, whereas the DNA furnished D and trimming. The sample includes roughly 110,000 clones, approximately 88% of them seen just once. The sample taken for sequencing was peripheral blood. This clonotype was obtained from a human donor in a cohort sampled during active COVID-19.

CDR3 sequence: CAISDSGNEQYV. The CDR3 nucleotides read TGTGCCATCAGTGATAGCGGGAACGAGCAGTACGTC. V usage is TRBV10-3 and J usage is TRBJ2-7; TRBD2 matches 8 bases. The CDR3 consists of 12 residues. Germline loops: CDR1 ENHRY, CDR2 SYGVKD. V lost 3 bases, J lost 5 bases, and 0 bases stayed unmatched.